This TCR beta chain is drawn from a study of blood T cells in healthy people across ages. The V end was cut by 5 bases, the J end by 5 bases, with 15 bases between. The CDR3 contains 14 residues. The V gene's germline CDR1 is SGHNT and CDR2 YENEEA. The use of a sample-barcoded 5' primer and a J-beta primer mix characterized a second PCR of 7 to 11 cycles. From the 5' RACE reads, TCRdb called clonotypes with MiXCR, one entry per CDR3 protein. This repertoire shows about 930,000 distinct CDR3 sequences, under 35% found once; its top ten account for about 10%. This clonotype turned up a few times. These sequences were also reported in another study, on T cells of mothers and their children. That study adds: About six children, together with their three healthy Caucasian mothers, made up the donors. Sample barcodes and 2-4 random nucleotides were added by the M1S primer of the second PCR. Slightly, though not significantly, more overlap was seen in related than in unrelated mother-child pairs.

Material: blood. The clonotype was recovered from a middle-aged woman in good health. This rearrangement joins TRBV11-3 to TRBJ1-1, with D possibly TRBD1 on 6 matching bases. In DNA, the CDR3 is TGTGCCAGCAGCAAGGGGGGTTCGAGTACTGAAGCTTTCTTT. It codes for CASSKGGSSTEAFF. The full variable domain, rest sourced from reference TRBV11-3 and TRBJ1-1, is EAGVVQSPRYKIIEKKQPVAFWCNPISGHNTLYWYLQNLGQGPELLIRYENEEAVDDSQLPKDRFSAERLKGVDSTLKIQPAELGDSAVYLCASSKGGSSTEAFFGQGTRLTVV.